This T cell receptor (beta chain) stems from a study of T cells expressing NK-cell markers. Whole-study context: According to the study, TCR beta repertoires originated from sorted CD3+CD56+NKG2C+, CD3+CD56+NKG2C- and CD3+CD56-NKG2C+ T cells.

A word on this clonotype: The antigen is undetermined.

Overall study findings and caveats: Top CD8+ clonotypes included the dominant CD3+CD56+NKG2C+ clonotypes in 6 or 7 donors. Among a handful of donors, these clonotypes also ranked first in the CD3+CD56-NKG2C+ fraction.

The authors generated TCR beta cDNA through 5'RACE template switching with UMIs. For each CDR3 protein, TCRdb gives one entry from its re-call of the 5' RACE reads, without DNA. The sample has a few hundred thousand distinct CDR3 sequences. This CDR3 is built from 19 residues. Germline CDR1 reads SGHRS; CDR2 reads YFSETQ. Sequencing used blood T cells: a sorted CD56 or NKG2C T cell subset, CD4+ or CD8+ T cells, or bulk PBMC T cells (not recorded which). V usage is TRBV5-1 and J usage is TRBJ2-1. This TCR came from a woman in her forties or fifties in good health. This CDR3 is CASSLVSHGVFSSYNEQFF.